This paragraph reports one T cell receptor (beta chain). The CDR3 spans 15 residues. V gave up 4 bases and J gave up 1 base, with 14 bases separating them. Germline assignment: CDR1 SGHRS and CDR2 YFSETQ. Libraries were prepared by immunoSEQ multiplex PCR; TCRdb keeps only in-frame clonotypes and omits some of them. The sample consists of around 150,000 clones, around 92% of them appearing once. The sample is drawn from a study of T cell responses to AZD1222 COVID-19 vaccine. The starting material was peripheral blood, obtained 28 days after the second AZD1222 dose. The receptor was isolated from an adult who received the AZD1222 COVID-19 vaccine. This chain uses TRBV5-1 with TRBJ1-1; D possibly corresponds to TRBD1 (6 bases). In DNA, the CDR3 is TGCGCCAGCAGCGTCGGGGGGGCAAGGAACACTGAAGCTTTCTTT. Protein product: CASSVGGARNTEAFF.